This T cell receptor (beta chain) was retrieved from a study of T cell changes during pregnancy in multiple sclerosis (dated by TCRdb to about 2019). For context, the study as a whole: The study looked at changes in the T cell repertoire across pregnancy in women with multiple sclerosis.

Library creation used the immunoSEQ multiplex PCR assay. Held by TCRdb, this immuneACCESS table contains in-frame sequences only and omits some clones. Under half of the omission traces to an unresolved V gene where checked; the cause of the rest is unknown. The sample table holds 80,000 to 130,000 clones, of which 90% to 95% were seen once. Jointly, the top ten make up about 0.9% of the sample. This clone was seen a single time. The clone's antigen remains unknown. It has no much larger one-base neighbor in the sample; base qualities were not kept. The CDR3 runs 14 amino acids, cysteine and phenylalanine included. Only the CDR3 DNA is retained, 42 bases long and in frame from the first base. The germline V gene (reference sequence) supplies CDR1 SEHNR and CDR2 FQNEAQ. V drops 3 bases and J drops 3 bases, leaving 11 bases in between.

The chain is made from TRBV7-9 and TRBJ1-2, and possibly TRBD1, on 5 matching bases. This material consisted of peripheral blood, taken before pregnancy. The TCR comes from a female donor with multiple sclerosis, enrolled in a pregnancy study. The CDR3 reads CASSFRAGHYGYTF. The bases read TGTGCCAGCAGCTTCCGCGCGGGACACTATGGCTACACCTTC.